This T cell receptor beta chain was found in a study of blood T cell repertoires in COVID-19. Study-level information: The cDNA or gDNA used as material had been derived from T cells, B-cell-depleted T cells, or PBMCs.

Participant-given clinical history determined each cohort assignment. Within the 2 weeks before study entry, each person in the exposed group met a COVID-19 case. The CDR3 runs to 14 residues. V lost 1 base, J lost 7 bases, and 14 bases lay in between. CDR1 is LGHDT and CDR2 is YNNKEL in the germline V gene (reference sequence). Original data processing: Using reference gene primer amplification, nucleated cell counts were estimated. Repertoires were generated with immunoSEQ multiplex PCR, while TCRdb's copy carries only in-frame clones and drops some. That table supplies the V and J calls and clone size; D and trimming were determined from the DNA. The table records about 350,000 clones, about nine tenths of them present only once.

The receptor was isolated from a woman in her twenties or thirties who had been exposed to COVID-19. The sample comprised PBMCs or T cells enriched from blood (not recorded which). The genes are TRBV3-1 (or the pseudogene TRBV3-2) and TRBJ2-7; D is unclear. CDR3: CASSQAPLLGEQYF. CDR3 DNA: TGTGCCAGCAGCCAAGCCCCTCTCCTAGGAGAGCAGTACTTC.